The TCR beta chain under discussion was sequenced for a study of blood T cell repertoires in COVID-19. Libraries were prepared by immunoSEQ multiplex PCR; TCRdb keeps only in-frame clonotypes and omits some of them. The data hold around 190,000 clones, with around 88% observed a single time. Recruitment covered over 20 US areas and drew participants whose ages spanned roughly 18 to 90 years. This CDR3 has 14 residues. Trimming stripped 6 bases from V and 4 bases from J, with 18 bases between. Germline values: CDR1 GTSNPN, CDR2 SVGIG (reference sequence). The sequenced sample was PBMCs or T cells enriched from blood (not recorded which). The sequence came from a man between 35 and 55 years old with acute COVID-19. The gene calls are TRBV30 and TRBJ2-5; possible D gene TRBD2, 5 bases. The CDR3 here is CACGRAQIGETQYF. The DNA for the CDR3 is TGTGCCTGCGGGCGGGCCCAGATAGGAGAGACCCAGTACTTC.